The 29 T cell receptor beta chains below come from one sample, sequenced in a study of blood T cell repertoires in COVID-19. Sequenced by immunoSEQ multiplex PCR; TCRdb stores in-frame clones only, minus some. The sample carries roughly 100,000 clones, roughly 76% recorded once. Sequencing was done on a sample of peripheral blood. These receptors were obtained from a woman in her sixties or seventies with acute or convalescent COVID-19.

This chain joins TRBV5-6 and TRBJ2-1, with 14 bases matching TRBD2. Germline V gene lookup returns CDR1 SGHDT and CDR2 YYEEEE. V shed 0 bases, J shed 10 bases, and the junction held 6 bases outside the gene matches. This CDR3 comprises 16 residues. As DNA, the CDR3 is TGTGCCAGCAGCTTGGCCGGGACTAGCGGGAGAAGGGAGCAGTTCTTC. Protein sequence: CASSLAGTSGRREQFF.

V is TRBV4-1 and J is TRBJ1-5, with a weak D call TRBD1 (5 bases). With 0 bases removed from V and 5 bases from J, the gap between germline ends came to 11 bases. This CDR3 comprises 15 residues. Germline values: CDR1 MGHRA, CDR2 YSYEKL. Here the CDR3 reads CASSQDGGADQPQHF. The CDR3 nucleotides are TGCGCCAGCAGCCAAGATGGAGGGGCTGATCAGCCCCAGCATTTT.

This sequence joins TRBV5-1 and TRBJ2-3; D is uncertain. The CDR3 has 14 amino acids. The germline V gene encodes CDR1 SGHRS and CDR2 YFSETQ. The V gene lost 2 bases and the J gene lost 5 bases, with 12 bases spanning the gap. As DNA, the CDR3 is TGCGCCAGCAGCTTTGGATTAGGCGGAGATACGCAGTATTTT. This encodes CASSFGLGGDTQYF.

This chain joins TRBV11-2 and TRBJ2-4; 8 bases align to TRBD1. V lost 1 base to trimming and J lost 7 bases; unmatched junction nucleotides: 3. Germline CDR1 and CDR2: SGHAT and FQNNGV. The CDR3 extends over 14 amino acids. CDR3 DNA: TGTGCCAGCAGCTTAGGTAGGACAGGGAACATTCAGTACTTC. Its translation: CASSLGRTGNIQYF.

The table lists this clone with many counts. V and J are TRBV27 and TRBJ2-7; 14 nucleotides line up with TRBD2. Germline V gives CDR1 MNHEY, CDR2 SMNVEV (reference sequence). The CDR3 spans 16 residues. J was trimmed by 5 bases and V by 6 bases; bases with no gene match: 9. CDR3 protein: CASSPLAGLAGDEQYF. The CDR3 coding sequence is TGTGCCAGCAGCCCATTGGCGGGACTAGCGGGAGACGAGCAGTACTTC.

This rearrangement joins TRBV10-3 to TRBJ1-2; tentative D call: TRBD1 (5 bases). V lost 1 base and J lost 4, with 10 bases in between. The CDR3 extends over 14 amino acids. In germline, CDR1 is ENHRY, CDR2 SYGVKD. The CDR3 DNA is TGTGCCATCAGTGAGTGGCAGGGTTCCTATGGCTACACCTTC. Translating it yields CAISEWQGSYGYTF.

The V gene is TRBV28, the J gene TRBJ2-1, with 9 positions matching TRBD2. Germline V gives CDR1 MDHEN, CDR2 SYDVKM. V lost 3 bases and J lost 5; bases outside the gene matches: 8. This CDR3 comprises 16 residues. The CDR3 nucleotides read TGTGCCAGCAGTTTTCTAGCGGGAAGGCTTGACAATGAGCAGTTCTTC. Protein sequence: CASSFLAGRLDNEQFF.

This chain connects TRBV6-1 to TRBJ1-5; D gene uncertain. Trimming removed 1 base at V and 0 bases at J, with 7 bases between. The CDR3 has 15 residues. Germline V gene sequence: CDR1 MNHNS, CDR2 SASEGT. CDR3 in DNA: TGTGCCAGCAGTGAAGTCGACTTTAGCAATCAGCCCCAGCATTTT. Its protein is CASSEVDFSNQPQHF.

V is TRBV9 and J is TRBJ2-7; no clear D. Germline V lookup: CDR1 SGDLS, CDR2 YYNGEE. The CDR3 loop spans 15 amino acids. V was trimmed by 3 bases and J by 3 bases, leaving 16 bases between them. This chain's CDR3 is CASSGANTAFYEQYF. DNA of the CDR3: TGTGCCAGCAGCGGGGCCAATACAGCCTTCTACGAGCAGTACTTC.

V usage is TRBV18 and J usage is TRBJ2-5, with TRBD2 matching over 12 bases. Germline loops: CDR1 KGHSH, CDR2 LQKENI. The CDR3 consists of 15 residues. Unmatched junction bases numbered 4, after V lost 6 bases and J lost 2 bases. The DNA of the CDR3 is TGTGCCAGCTCCCGACTAGCGGGGGAACAAGAGACCCAGTACTTC. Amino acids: CASSRLAGEQETQYF.

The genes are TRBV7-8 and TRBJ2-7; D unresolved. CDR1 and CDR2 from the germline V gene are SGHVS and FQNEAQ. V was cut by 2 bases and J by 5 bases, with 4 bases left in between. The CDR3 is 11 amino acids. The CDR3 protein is CASSLSDEQYF. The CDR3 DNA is TGTGCCAGCAGCTTATCGGACGAGCAGTACTTC.

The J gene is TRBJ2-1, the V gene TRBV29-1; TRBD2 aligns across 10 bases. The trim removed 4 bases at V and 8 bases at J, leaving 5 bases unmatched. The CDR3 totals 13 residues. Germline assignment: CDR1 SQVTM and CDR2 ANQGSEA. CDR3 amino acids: CSVGASGSYEQFF. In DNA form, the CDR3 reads TGCAGCGTTGGGGCTAGCGGGAGCTATGAGCAGTTCTTC.

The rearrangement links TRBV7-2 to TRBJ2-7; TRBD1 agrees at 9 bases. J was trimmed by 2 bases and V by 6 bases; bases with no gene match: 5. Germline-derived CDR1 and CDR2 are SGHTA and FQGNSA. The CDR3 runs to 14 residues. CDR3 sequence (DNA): TGTGCCAGCAGTTATGACAGGGGGACCTACGAGCAGTACTTC. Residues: CASSYDRGTYEQYF.

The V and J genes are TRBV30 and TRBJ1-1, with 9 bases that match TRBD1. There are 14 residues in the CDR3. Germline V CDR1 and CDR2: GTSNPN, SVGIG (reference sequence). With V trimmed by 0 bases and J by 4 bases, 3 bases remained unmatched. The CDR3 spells CAWSVGQGTTEAFF. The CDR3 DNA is TGTGCCTGGAGTGTGGGACAGGGTACCACTGAAGCTTTCTTT.

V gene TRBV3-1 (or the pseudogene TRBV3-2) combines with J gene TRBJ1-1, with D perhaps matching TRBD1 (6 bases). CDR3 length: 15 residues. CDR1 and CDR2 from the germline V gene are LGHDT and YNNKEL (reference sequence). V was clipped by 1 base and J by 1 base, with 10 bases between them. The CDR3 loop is CASSQGEGGNTEAFF. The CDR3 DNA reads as TGTGCCAGCAGCCAAGGGGAGGGGGGGAACACTGAAGCTTTCTTT.

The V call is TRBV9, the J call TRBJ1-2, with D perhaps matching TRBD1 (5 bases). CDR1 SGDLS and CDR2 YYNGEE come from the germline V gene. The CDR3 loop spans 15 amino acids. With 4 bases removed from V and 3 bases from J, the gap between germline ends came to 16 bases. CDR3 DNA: TGTGCCAGCAGCAGTAATCAGGGAGGCCACTATGGCTACACCTTC. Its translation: CASSSNQGGHYGYTF.

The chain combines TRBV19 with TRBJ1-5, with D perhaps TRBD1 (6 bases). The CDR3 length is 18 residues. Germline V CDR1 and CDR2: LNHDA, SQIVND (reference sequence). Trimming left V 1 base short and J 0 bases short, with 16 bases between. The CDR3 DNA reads TGTGCCAGTAGTATAGTGGGGTGGACAGATTATAGCAATCAGCCCCAGCATTTT. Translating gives CASSIVGWTDYSNQPQHF.

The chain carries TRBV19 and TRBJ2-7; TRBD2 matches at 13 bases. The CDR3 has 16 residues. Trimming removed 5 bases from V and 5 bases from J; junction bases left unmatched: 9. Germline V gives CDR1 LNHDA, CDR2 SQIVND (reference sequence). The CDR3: CASSERTSGRPDEQYF. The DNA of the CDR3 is TGTGCCAGTAGTGAAAGGACTAGCGGGAGACCCGACGAGCAGTACTTC.

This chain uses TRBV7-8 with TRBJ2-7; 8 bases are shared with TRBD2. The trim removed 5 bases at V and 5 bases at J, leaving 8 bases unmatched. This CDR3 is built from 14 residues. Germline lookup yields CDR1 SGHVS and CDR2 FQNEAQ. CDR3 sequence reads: CASSRRTSFHEQYF. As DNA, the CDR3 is TGTGCCAGCAGCCGCCGGACTAGCTTCCACGAGCAGTACTTC.

CDR3 protein: CASGLLGEQPQHF. CDR3 nucleotides: TGTGCCAGTGGGTTGTTAGGAGAACAGCCCCAGCATTTT. The chain has TRBV27 and TRBJ1-5; D is unresolved. Germline V gene data show CDR1 as MNHEY and CDR2 as SMNVEV (reference sequence). The CDR3 has 13 residues. Trimming took off 9 bases at V and 7 bases at J, with 16 bases between the two ends.

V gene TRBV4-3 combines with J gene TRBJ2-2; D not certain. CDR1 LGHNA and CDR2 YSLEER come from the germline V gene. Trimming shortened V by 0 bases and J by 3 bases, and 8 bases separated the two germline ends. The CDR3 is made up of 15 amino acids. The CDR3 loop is CASSQDRFYTGELFF. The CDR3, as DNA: TGCGCCAGCAGCCAAGATCGTTTTTACACCGGGGAGCTGTTTTTT.

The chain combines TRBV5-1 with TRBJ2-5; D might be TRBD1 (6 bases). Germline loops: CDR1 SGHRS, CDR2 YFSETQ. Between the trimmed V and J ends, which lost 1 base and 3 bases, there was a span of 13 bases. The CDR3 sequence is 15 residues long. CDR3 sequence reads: CASSLSGTTEETQYF. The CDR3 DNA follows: TGCGCCAGCAGCTTGAGTGGGACAACCGAAGAGACCCAGTACTTC.

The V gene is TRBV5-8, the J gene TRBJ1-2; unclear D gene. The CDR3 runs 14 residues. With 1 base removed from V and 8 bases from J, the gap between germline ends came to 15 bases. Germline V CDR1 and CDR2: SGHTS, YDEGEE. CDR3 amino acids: CASSLTRSVSGYTF. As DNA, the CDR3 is TGTGCCAGCAGCTTGACGCGGAGTGTGTCGGGCTACACCTTC.

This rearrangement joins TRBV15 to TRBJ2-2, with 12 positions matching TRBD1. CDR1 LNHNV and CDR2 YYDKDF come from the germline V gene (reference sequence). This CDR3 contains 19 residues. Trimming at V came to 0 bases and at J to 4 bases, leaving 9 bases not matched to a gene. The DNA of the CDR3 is TGTGCCACCAGCAGAGATCGGGACAGGGGGCTATTAACCACCGGGGAGCTGTTTTTT. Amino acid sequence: CATSRDRDRGLLTTGELFF.

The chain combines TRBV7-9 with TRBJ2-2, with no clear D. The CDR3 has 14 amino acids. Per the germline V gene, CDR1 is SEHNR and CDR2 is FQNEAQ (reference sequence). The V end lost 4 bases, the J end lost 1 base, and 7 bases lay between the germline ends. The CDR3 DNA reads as TGTGCCAGCAGCTGGAGAGAGAACACCGGGGAGCTGTTTTTT. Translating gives CASSWRENTGELFF.

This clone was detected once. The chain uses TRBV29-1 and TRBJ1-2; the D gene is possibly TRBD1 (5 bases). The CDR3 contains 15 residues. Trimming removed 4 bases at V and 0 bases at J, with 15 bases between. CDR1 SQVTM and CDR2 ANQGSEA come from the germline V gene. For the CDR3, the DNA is TGCAGCGTTGTCAGGGCGGGAGGGGCTAACTATGGCTACACCTTC. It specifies CSVVRAGGANYGYTF.

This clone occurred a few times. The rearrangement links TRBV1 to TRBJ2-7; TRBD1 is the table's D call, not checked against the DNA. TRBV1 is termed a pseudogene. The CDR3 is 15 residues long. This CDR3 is CTSSSGQRSSYEQYF. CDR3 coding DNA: TGCACCAGCAGCTCGGGACAGAGGAGCTCCTACGAGCAGTACTTC.

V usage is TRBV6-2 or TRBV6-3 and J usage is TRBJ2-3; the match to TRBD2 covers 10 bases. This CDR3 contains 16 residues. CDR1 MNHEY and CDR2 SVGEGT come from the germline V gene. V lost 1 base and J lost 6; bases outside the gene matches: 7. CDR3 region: CASSYYLAGVTDTQYF. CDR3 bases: TGTGCCAGCAGTTACTACCTAGCGGGAGTTACGGATACGCAGTATTTT.

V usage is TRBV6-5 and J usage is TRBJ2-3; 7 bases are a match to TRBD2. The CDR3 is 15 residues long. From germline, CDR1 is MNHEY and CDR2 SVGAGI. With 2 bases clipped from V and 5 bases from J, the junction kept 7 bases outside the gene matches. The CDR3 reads CASSYGGGPLDTQYF. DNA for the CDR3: TGTGCCAGCAGTTACGGGGGAGGGCCGTTAGATACGCAGTATTTT.